The clone carrying this T cell receptor beta chain occurred once. With V trimmed by 2 bases and J by 1 base, 4 bases remained unmatched. Germline CDR1 is MNHEY and CDR2 is SVGAGI. CDR3 length: 15 residues. The data derive from a study of blood T cell repertoires in COVID-19. Assay: immunoSEQ multiplex PCR; the TCRdb copy retains only in-frame clones and omits some. The data contain 110,000 to 150,000 clones, 84% of them singletons. The chain carries TRBV6-5 and TRBJ2-5; 7 bases are shared with TRBD1. Specimen: peripheral blood. This receptor was identified in a human donor in a cohort sampled during active COVID-19. CDR3 sequence (DNA): TGTGCCAGCAGTTACCCGACAGGGCCCCAAGAGACCCAGTACTTC. Translating it yields CASSYPTGPQETQYF.